The present T cell receptor beta chain was sequenced within a study of CD8 T cells in ankylosing spondylitis. Notes on this clonotype: Its matching antigen is unknown.

The CDR3 consists of 17 residues. The germline V gene encodes CDR1 LGHNA and CDR2 YNFKEQ. V lost 0 bases to trimming and J lost 6 bases, with 17 bases between them. General study results and limits: Ankylosing spondylitis blood appeared to carry a characteristic TCR beta motif of several highly homologous variants. Reports say disease-linked clones showed up significantly more in matched ankylosing spondylitis synovial fluid. In the blood and synovial fluid of reactive arthritis, some motif variants had been previously reported.

Each TCR beta library was made by quantitative 5'-RACE that incorporated molecular barcodes. TCRdb re-called the 5' RACE reads with MiXCR, one entry per CDR3 protein. Seen here are about 540,000 distinct CDR3 sequences, 12% observed once, and the top ten hold approximately 6.2%. The chain combines TRBV4-2 with TRBJ2-2; D remains ambiguous. The sequence was obtained from a male donor with ankylosing spondylitis. What was sequenced was blood, either unsorted or a sorted T cell fraction (not recorded which). Written as DNA, the CDR3 is TGTGCCAGCAGCCAAGATACCGAGCAGCTCGTAGCCGGGGAGCTGTTTTTT. As protein: CASSQDTEQLVAGELFF.